This TCR beta chain was sequenced for a study of cytomegalovirus exposure and HLA in healthy donors. Germline V gene sequence: CDR1 SGHNT, CDR2 YYREEE (reference sequence). V shed 3 bases, J shed 3 bases, and the junction held 2 bases outside the gene matches. This CDR3 has 14 amino acids. It was with 60 Vbeta and 13 Jbeta primers that the PCR ran. The data were produced by immunoSEQ multiplex PCR, yet TCRdb's version contains in-frame clones alone and is incomplete. This sample has hundreds of thousands of clones, with around 89% found just once. The sequence was obtained from a woman aged 18-29 years in good health and CMV-seronegative. Source material: PBMCs. This chain connects TRBV5-4 to TRBJ2-7, with 11 bases identical to TRBD1. The CDR3 loop reads CASSSGTGGYEQYF. The CDR3 DNA follows: TGTGCCAGCAGCTCCGGGACAGGGGGCTACGAGCAGTACTTC. Full variable domain (rest looked up from reference TRBV5-4 and TRBJ2-7): ETGVTQSPTHLIKTRGQQVTLRCSSQSGHNTVSWYQQALGQGPQFIFQYYREEENGRGNFPPRFSGLQFPNYSSELNVNALELDDSALYLCASSSGTGGYEQYFGPGTRLTVT.